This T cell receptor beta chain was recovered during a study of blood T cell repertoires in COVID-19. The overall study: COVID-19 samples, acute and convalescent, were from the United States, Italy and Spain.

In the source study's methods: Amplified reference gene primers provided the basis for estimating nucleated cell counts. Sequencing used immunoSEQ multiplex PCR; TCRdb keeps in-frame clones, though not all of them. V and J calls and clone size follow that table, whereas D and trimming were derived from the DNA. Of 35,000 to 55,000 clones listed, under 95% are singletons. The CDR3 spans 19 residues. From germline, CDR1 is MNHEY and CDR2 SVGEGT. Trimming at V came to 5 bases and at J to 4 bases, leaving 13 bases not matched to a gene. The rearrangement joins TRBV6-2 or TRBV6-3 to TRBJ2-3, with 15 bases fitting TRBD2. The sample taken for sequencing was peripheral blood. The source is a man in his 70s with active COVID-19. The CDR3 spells CASSGLAGGPISSADTQYF. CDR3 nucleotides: TGTGCCAGCAGTGGACTAGCGGGAGGGCCTATCAGCTCGGCAGATACGCAGTATTTT.